This TCR beta chain was captured in a study of metastatic and nonmetastatic thyroid tumors. Study results and caveats: It was reportedly found that TCR beta diversity was significantly higher in malignant thyroid tumors than in benign nodules, a difference seen in both blood and tumor samples.

TCRdb reanalyzed the PCR reads with MiXCR. Among fewer than 40,000 clones listed, roughly 20% were seen once. Deletions cut 7 bases from V and 8 bases from J, with 21 bases between. The V gene's germline CDR1 is MNHEY and CDR2 SVGEGT. CDR3 length equals 15 residues. Thyroid surgery had not been preceded by any treatment in any patient. This clone ranks as medium-sized. No antigen is known for it. The chain is built from TRBV6-2 or TRBV6-3 and TRBJ2-1; the D gene is possibly TRBD1 (6 bases). Sequencing used tumor tissue. The receptor was isolated from a male donor with papillary thyroid cancer or a benign thyroid nodule (not recorded which). Some clones in this sample may be carry-over from other donors' samples. This chain's CDR3 is CASTEATGLRDEQFF. CDR3 in DNA: TGTGCCAGCACTGAAGCCACAGGGCTTAGGGATGAGCAGTTCTTC.